This is a list of T cell receptor beta chains from one sample in a study of metastatic and nonmetastatic thyroid tumors. TCRdb re-analyzed the PCR reads through MiXCR. The top ten hold 15% to 20% of the sample, which has some 20,000 clones, approximately 15% seen once. The specimen sequenced was blood. The source of these receptors is a male donor with papillary thyroid cancer or a benign thyroid nodule (not recorded which). Some clones in this sample may be carry-over from other donors' samples. Each CDR3 is given with its conserved first and last residue. The D gene is left open where the match is weak. The size field is filled for only some rows; it gives once, few, many or a size class.

many	TRBV19	15	TRBD1	TRBJ1-2	TGTGCCAGTAGTCCCCAGGGAGACAGGGTGTATGGCTACACCTTC	CASSPQGDRVYGYTF
many	TRBV11-2	12	.	TRBJ2-3	TGTGCCAGCAGCTCGAGGACAGATACGCAGTATTTT	CASSSRTDTQYF
many	TRBV12-3/TRBV12-4	13	TRBD1	TRBJ1-5	TGTGCCAGCAGCCTGGACAGGGCGCAGCCCCAGCATTTT	CASSLDRAQPQHF
medium-sized	TRBV6-1	16	.	TRBJ1-1	TGTGCCAGCAGTTTCGACCCACGGGGGGTCAACACTGAAGCTTTCTTT	CASSFDPRGVNTEAFF
.	TRBV4-2	14	TRBD1	TRBJ2-7	TGTGCCAGCAGCCAGGGACAGGGCTCCTACGAGCAGTACTTC	CASSQGQGSYEQYF
medium-sized	TRBV4-1	15	.	TRBJ1-2	TGCGCCAGCAGCCAAGAGGAGGGCTCCACTTATGGCTACACCTTC	CASSQEEGSTYGYTF
medium-sized	TRBV4-3	16	TRBD1	TRBJ1-4	TGCGCCAGCAGCCATCGACAGGGGACGTTAGGTCAAAAACTGTTTTTT	CASSHRQGTLGQKLFF
many	TRBV6-2/TRBV6-3	18	TRBD1	TRBJ2-4	TGTGCCAGCAGAGCCCTGGACAGGGGGTCACCAAGGGGCAACATTCAGTACTTC	CASRALDRGSPRGNIQYF
.	TRBV6-1	16	TRBD1	TRBJ1-5	TGTGCCAGCAGTGGTAACAGGGGGATGGACAATCAGCCCCAGCATTTT	CASSGNRGMDNQPQHF
many	TRBV6-1	12	.	TRBJ1-1	TGTGCCAGCAGTACCCGGTGGACTGAAGCTTTCTTT	CASSTRWTEAFF
many	TRBV6-1	15	TRBD1	TRBJ1-6	TGTGCCAGCGGACAGGGGGCCGAAGGTGTTTCACCCCTCCACTTT	CASGQGAEGVSPLHF
many	TRBV20-1	16	.	TRBJ1-5	TGCAGTGCTATAAGCCGCCCGGCCTTGAGCGATCAGCCCCAGCATTTT	CSAISRPALSDQPQHF
many	TRBV9	14	.	TRBJ2-3	TGTGCCAGCAGCGCTTTCGGTATGACAGATACGCAGTATTTT	CASSAFGMTDTQYF
many	TRBV7-2	15	.	TRBJ1-5	TGTGCCAGCAGCTTAAACAGGGTTAGCAATCAGCCCCAGCATTTT	CASSLNRVSNQPQHF
many	TRBV28	15	.	TRBJ1-4	TGTGCCAGCAGTCCCAGTCGGGCAGGATATGAAAAACTGTTTTTT	CASSPSRAGYEKLFF
many	TRBV5-6	14	TRBD2	TRBJ2-7	TGTGCCAGCAGCTGGCCTAGCGGATCCTACGAGCAGTACTTC	CASSWPSGSYEQYF
many	TRBV5-1	13	.	TRBJ2-2	TGCGCCAGCAGCCTAGGGGCGACCGGGGAGCTGTTTTTT	CASSLGATGELFF
many	TRBV7-2	17	TRBD2	TRBJ2-5	TGTGCCAGCAGCTCGGGACTAGCGGGGCCTACGGGGGAGACCCAGTACTTC	CASSSGLAGPTGETQYF
many	TRBV27	13	.	TRBJ1-2	TGTGCCAGCAGTTTTAAGGGAGTCTATGGCTACACCTTC	CASSFKGVYGYTF
many	TRBV7-9	14	.	TRBJ2-7	TGTGCCAGCAGCTTAGAAGTCGGACTTTACGAGCAGTACTTC	CASSLEVGLYEQYF
many	TRBV6-5	12	.	TRBJ2-3	TGTGCCAGCAGTTACTCCGGATATACGCAGTATTTT	CASSYSGYTQYF
.	TRBV11-3	14	.	TRBJ1-2	TGTGCCAGCAGCTTAGGAGGGGCTAACTATGGCTACACCTTC	CASSLGGANYGYTF
medium-sized	TRBV19	15	TRBD1	TRBJ2-7	TGTGCCAGTAGTCTGAGGACAGGGGGCGGCTACGAGCAGTACTTC	CASSLRTGGGYEQYF
once	TRBV7-9	13	.	TRBJ1-1	TGTGCCAACAGCCCGGGGACATTGTGGGCGGCTTCCTTT	CANSPGTLWAASF
many	TRBV7-9	14	.	TRBJ2-7	TGTGCCAGCAGCTTAGGGCGGAGGCCCTACGAGCAGTACTTC	CASSLGRRPYEQYF
many	TRBV7-9	12	.	TRBJ2-5	TGTGCCAGCAGCTCGATACAAGAGACCCAGTACTTC	CASSSIQETQYF
.	TRBV5-1	14	.	TRBJ1-2	TGCGCCAACAGCTTGAGCTTGTGTAACTATGGCTACACCTTC	CANSLSLCNYGYTF
many	TRBV10-3	16	.	TRBJ2-2	TGTGCCATCAGGGAAACTAGATCGCGAAACACCGGGGAGCTGTTTTTT	CAIRETRSRNTGELFF
.	TRBV2	16	.	TRBJ1-5	TGTGCCAGCAGCACTGCGGCCGAGTTTTACAATCAGCCCCAGCATTTT	CASSTAAEFYNQPQHF
few	TRBV6-1	16	.	TRBJ2-3	TGTGCCAGCACTGAAATTAGGGGTGCAGGCACAGATACGCAGTATTTT	CASTEIRGAGTDTQYF
many	TRBV20-1	14	.	TRBJ2-2	TGCAGTGCTAGAGTTATGGCAGGGTGGGGGGAGCTGTTTTTT	CSARVMAGWGELFF
many	TRBV28	15	TRBD2	TRBJ2-5	TGTGCCAGCTGCCTTGCGGGGGTTGGCGGGGAGACCCAGTACTTC	CASCLAGVGGETQYF
.	TRBV27	16	.	TRBJ1-5	TGTGCCAGCAGTTTATCTCCTTCATTAGACAATCAGCCCCAGCATTTT	CASSLSPSLDNQPQHF
few	TRBV27	14	TRBD1	TRBJ2-7	TGTGCCAGCACAGGGGCAGGGGGATCCTACGAGCAGTACTTC	CASTGAGGSYEQYF
many	TRBV27	14	.	TRBJ2-2	TGTGCCAGCAGTTTTGGGGGGAACACCGGGGAGCTGTTTTTT	CASSFGGNTGELFF
medium-sized	TRBV27	15	TRBD1	TRBJ1-6	TGTGCCAGCAGTCGGGACAGCTCCTATAATTCACCCCTCCACTTT	CASSRDSSYNSPLHF
many	TRBV19	13	.	TRBJ2-2	TGTGCCAGCCGGGACCAGAACACCGGGGAGCTGTTTTTT	CASRDQNTGELFF
medium-sized	TRBV6-1	14	.	TRBJ1-1	TGTGCCAGCTTGAACGGGGGTTTGGACACTGAAGCTTTCTTT	CASLNGGLDTEAFF
many	TRBV15	14	.	TRBJ1-5	TGTGCCACCAGCAGAGCTATGGAAAATCAGCCCCAGCATTTT	CATSRAMENQPQHF
.	TRBV19	15	.	TRBJ2-5	TGTGCCAGTAGTCTACTCTGGGGGAGAGGAGAGACCCAGTACTTC	CASSLLWGRGETQYF
many	TRBV11-3	14	.	TRBJ2-1	TGTGCCAGCAGCTTAGCGGGCACCTCCAATGAGCAGTTCTTC	CASSLAGTSNEQFF
medium-sized	TRBV4-1	14	TRBD1	TRBJ1-2	TGCGCCAGCAGCCCCTCAGGGGGACTCGGTGGCTACACCTTC	CASSPSGGLGGYTF
many	TRBV9	14	.	TRBJ1-2	TGTGCCAGCAGCGAAGGGCCGGGGGGTTATGGCTACACCTTC	CASSEGPGGYGYTF
many	TRBV30	15	.	TRBJ2-6	TGTGCCTGGAGAGGGTTACGCTCTGGGGCCAACGTCCTGACTTTC	CAWRGLRSGANVLTF
many	TRBV10-3	17	.	TRBJ2-7	TGTGCCATCAGTGCCCCACACGAGGACATTGGAGCCTACGAGCAGTACTTC	CAISAPHEDIGAYEQYF
many	TRBV6-1	12	.	TRBJ1-1	TGTGCCAGCAGCCCAGTGAGCACTGAAGCTTTCTTT	CASSPVSTEAFF
many	TRBV5-6	14	TRBD1	TRBJ2-7	TGTGCCAGCAGCTTCGGACAGGGTAGTTTAAAGCAGTACTTC	CASSFGQGSLKQYF
many	TRBV27	16	TRBD1	TRBJ2-5	TGTGCCAGCAGTTTACCGCTCCGGACAGGGCAAGAGACCCAGTACTTC	CASSLPLRTGQETQYF
.	TRBV6-1	15	.	TRBJ1-5	TGTGCCAGCAGTCCCGAGCTCGATTCGAATCAGCCCCAGCATTTT	CASSPELDSNQPQHF
many	TRBV7-8	18	TRBD2	TRBJ2-2	TGTGCCAGCAGCTTATGGCCTCTAGCGGGAGGCGGCACCGGGGAGCTGTTTTTT	CASSLWPLAGGGTGELFF
.	TRBV20-1	15	.	TRBJ1-4	TGCAGTGCTAGGGCCGGAGGGGGTGGGGACGAAAAACTGTTTTTT	CSARAGGGGDEKLFF
many	TRBV5-1	15	TRBD1	TRBJ2-7	TGCGCCAGCAGCTTGGTTGGACAGGGGACGGTCGAGCAGTACTTC	CASSLVGQGTVEQYF
.	TRBV27	14	.	TRBJ2-1	TGTGCCAGCAGACTGAGACGGCCTTGGAATGAGCAGTTCTTC	CASRLRRPWNEQFF
many	TRBV28	14	.	TRBJ2-1	TGTGCCAGCAGTTTATCGGCTCCTAACAATGAGCAGTTCTTC	CASSLSAPNNEQFF
.	TRBV18	16	TRBD1	TRBJ1-1	TGTGCCAGCTCACTGGGACAGGGGCCACAGAAAACTGGAGCTTTCTTT	CASSLGQGPQKTGAFF